This T cell receptor beta chain was sequenced during a study of blood T cells in healthy people across ages. Overall study results and limits: Bulk PBMC profiling left naive and antigen-experienced comparisons inconclusive.

As to this clonotype: The antigen remains unidentified.

With a J-beta primer mix and a sample-barcoded 5' primer, a second PCR ran 7 to 11 cycles. TCRdb re-derived calls from the 5' RACE reads in MiXCR, one entry per CDR3 protein. The profile shows some 800,000 distinct CDR3 sequences, around a quarter of them singletons. The CDR3 has 15 amino acids. V dropped 7 bases and J dropped 3; count of bases not matched to a gene: 6. These data were likewise used in another study, on T cells of mothers and their children. As that study records: In this cohort, donors were a few healthy Caucasian mothers plus their six children. Using the M1S primer, the second PCR added sample barcodes along with 2-4 random nucleotides.

J is TRBJ2-7 and V is TRBV12-3 or TRBV12-4; 13 bases match TRBD2. The sequencing sample was made of blood. This clonotype originated in a boy aged 5-17 years in good health. The CDR3 sequence is CASTLGLAGLYEQYF. In nucleotides, the CDR3 is TGTGCCAGCACCCTGGGACTAGCGGGACTCTACGAGCAGTACTTC.